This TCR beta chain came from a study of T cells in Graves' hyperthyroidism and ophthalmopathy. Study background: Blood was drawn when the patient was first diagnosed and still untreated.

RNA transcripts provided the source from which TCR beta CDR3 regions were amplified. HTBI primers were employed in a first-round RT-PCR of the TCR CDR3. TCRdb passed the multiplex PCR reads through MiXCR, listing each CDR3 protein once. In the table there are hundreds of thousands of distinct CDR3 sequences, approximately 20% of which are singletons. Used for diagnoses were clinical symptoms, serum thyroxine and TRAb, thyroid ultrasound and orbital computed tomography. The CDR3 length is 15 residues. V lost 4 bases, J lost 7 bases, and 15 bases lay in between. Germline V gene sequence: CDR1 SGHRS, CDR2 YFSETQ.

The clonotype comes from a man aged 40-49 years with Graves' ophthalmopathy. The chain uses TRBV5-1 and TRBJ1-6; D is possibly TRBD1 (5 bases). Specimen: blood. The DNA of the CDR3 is TGCGCCAGCAGCGGAGAGACAGTATCAAATTCACCCCTCCACTTT. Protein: CASSGETVSNSPLHF.